This T cell receptor (beta chain) derives from a study of blood T cell repertoires in COVID-19. Method: immunoSEQ multiplex PCR; TCRdb's copy keeps in-frame clones and lacks some. The table lists some 250,000 clones, about 80% of them singletons, with approximately 10% in the top ten. Germline assignment: CDR1 GTSNPN and CDR2 SVGIG (reference sequence). This CDR3 is 15 amino acids long. V was shortened by 0 bases and J by 1 base, with 13 bases between the two germline ends. The sample was peripheral blood. This chain links TRBV30 with TRBJ2-7; the D gene is possibly TRBD2 (6 bases). This receptor was taken from a woman aged 80 or over with acute or convalescent COVID-19. CDR3 amino acids: CAWSVGGALSYEQYF. CDR3 in DNA: TGTGCCTGGAGTGTGGGCGGGGCCCTATCCTACGAGCAGTACTTC.